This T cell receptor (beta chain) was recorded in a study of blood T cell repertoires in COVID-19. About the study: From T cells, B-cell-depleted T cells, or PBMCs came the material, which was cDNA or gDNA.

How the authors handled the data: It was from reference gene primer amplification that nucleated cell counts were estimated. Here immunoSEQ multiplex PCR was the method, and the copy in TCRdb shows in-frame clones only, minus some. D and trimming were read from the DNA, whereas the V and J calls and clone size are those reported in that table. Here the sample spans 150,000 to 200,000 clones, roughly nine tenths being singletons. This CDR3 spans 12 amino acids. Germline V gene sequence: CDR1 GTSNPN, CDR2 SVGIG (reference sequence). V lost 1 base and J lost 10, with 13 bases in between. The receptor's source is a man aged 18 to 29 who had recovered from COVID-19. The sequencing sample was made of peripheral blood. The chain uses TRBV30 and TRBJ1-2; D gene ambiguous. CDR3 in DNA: TGTGCCTGGAGTGGAGAACGAGGCGTCTACACCTTC. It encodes CAWSGERGVYTF.